These T cell receptor beta chains were read from a single sample in a study of cytomegalovirus exposure and HLA in healthy donors. Assay used: immunoSEQ multiplex PCR; TCRdb lists only in-frame clones, some missing. The repertoire holds around 35,000 clones, with around 70% as singletons. The sample consisted of PBMCs. The receptors were gathered from a young man in good health and CMV-seronegative. CDR3s leave out the opening cysteine and the closing phenylalanine or tryptophan. Each record gives: CDR3 protein, D gene, V gene, J gene, CDR3 length. The D gene is left open where the match is weak.

CDR3: ASSVGGGLQETQY
D: TRBD1
V: TRBV9
J: TRBJ2-5
length: 13

CDR3: ASSVRDSGANVLT
D: NA
V: TRBV6-1
J: TRBJ2-6
length: 13

CDR3: ASTEVGSGRAGNEQF
D: TRBD2
V: TRBV7-9
J: TRBJ2-1
length: 15

CDR3: ASSPSGSSYNEQF
D: NA
V: TRBV19
J: TRBJ2-1
length: 13

CDR3: ASSEGLTGMGQPQH
D: TRBD1
V: TRBV6-1
J: TRBJ1-5
length: 14

CDR3: ASSHLWDRSAEAF
D: TRBD1
V: TRBV28
J: TRBJ1-1
length: 13

CDR3: ASSLALAGRDTQY
D: TRBD2
V: TRBV7-2
J: TRBJ2-3
length: 13

CDR3: ASLLSGSRGNEQF
D: TRBD2
V: TRBV27
J: TRBJ2-1
length: 13

CDR3: ASSLIGSGASVLT
D: NA
V: TRBV5-8
J: TRBJ2-6
length: 13

CDR3: ASSFRLAGGTGTGELF
D: TRBD2
V: TRBV27
J: TRBJ2-2
length: 16

CDR3: ASSEGGGTGRNQPQH
D: TRBD1
V: TRBV6-1
J: TRBJ1-5
length: 15

CDR3: ASSATGSSGANVLT
D: TRBD1
V: TRBV2
J: TRBJ2-6
length: 14

CDR3: ASSLDWETGSSYEQY
D: TRBD1
V: TRBV11-2
J: TRBJ2-7
length: 15

CDR3: ASSYDSGGENTGELF
D: TRBD2
V: TRBV5-4
J: TRBJ2-2
length: 15

CDR3: ASSNPPGGADTGELF
D: NA
V: TRBV7-6
J: TRBJ2-2
length: 15

CDR3: SSSLGAGATTYEQY
D: NA
V: TRBV7-9
J: TRBJ2-7
length: 14

CDR3: ASSLDSGNSPLH
D: NA
V: TRBV9
J: TRBJ1-6
length: 12

CDR3: ASSGSGTHYEQY
D: NA
V: TRBV9
J: TRBJ2-7
length: 12

CDR3: ASSVGAGRERSTYEQY
D: NA
V: TRBV9
J: TRBJ2-7
length: 16

CDR3: SVEIMGGGTDTQY
D: TRBD2
V: TRBV29-1
J: TRBJ2-3
length: 13

CDR3: ASSSTAYNEQF
D: NA
V: TRBV7-3
J: TRBJ2-1
length: 11

CDR3: ASSPDTGLTDTQY
D: NA
V: TRBV7-6
J: TRBJ2-3
length: 13

CDR3: ASSSGWSSGANVLT
D: NA
V: TRBV5-1
J: TRBJ2-6
length: 14

CDR3: ASSLSTGPSGANVLT
D: TRBD1
V: TRBV27
J: TRBJ2-6
length: 15

CDR3: ASGLGGDNNEQF
D: NA
V: TRBV12-5
J: TRBJ2-1
length: 12

CDR3: ASTPGTGAHYEQY
D: TRBD1
V: TRBV7-2
J: TRBJ2-7
length: 13

CDR3: ASSYDGRNEQF
D: TRBD2
V: TRBV6-5
J: TRBJ2-1
length: 11

CDR3: ASSYSLLAHSYEQY
D: TRBD2
V: TRBV6-5
J: TRBJ2-7
length: 14

CDR3: ASSLGLGGNEQF
D: NA
V: TRBV7-6
J: TRBJ2-1
length: 12

CDR3: ASSEASLGGRSPLH
D: NA
V: TRBV6-1
J: TRBJ1-6
length: 14

CDR3: ASNEGSGYT
D: NA
V: TRBV2
J: TRBJ1-2
length: 9

CDR3: ASSVTGTAHNSNQPQH
D: NA
V: TRBV9
J: TRBJ1-5
length: 16

CDR3: ASSHGDYQETQY
D: NA
V: TRBV7-9
J: TRBJ2-5
length: 12

CDR3: SSSSPDQPQH
D: NA
V: TRBV7-9
J: TRBJ1-5
length: 10

CDR3: ASSSSGGVNEKLF
D: NA
V: TRBV7-3
J: TRBJ1-4
length: 13

CDR3: ASSAETTRDREETQY
D: TRBD1
V: TRBV10-1
J: TRBJ2-5
length: 15

CDR3: ASSPLRDSGNTIY
D: NA
V: TRBV9
J: TRBJ1-3
length: 13

CDR3: ASSFRIGLAGSTDTQY
D: TRBD2
V: TRBV5-4
J: TRBJ2-3
length: 16

CDR3: ASSPDRASEAF
D: TRBD1
V: TRBV2
J: TRBJ1-1
length: 11

CDR3: ASSPTSGSYNEQF
D: TRBD2
V: TRBV6-1
J: TRBJ2-1
length: 13

CDR3: ASREEVGETQY
D: TRBD2
V: TRBV2
J: TRBJ2-5
length: 11

CDR3: ASLGRGDTEAF
D: NA
V: TRBV2
J: TRBJ1-1
length: 11

CDR3: ASRESPGQGGTEAF
D: TRBD1
V: TRBV6-1
J: TRBJ1-1
length: 14

CDR3: ASSLAGVYEQY
D: NA
V: TRBV7-9
J: TRBJ2-7
length: 11

CDR3: ASSLGGASYGYT
D: NA
V: TRBV5-4
J: TRBJ1-2
length: 12

CDR3: SVETGRFGELF
D: NA
V: TRBV29-1
J: TRBJ2-2
length: 11

CDR3: ASSEAGGYNEQF
D: TRBD2
V: TRBV6-4
J: TRBJ2-1
length: 12

CDR3: ASEQGTNTEAF
D: TRBD1
V: TRBV7-8
J: TRBJ1-1
length: 11

CDR3: ASSDGTSGYNEQF
D: TRBD2
V: TRBV10-2
J: TRBJ2-1
length: 13

CDR3: ASSITGDVYEQY
D: TRBD1
V: TRBV19
J: TRBJ2-7
length: 12

CDR3: AWSTLGTGNMNTEAF
D: TRBD1
V: TRBV30
J: TRBJ1-1
length: 15

CDR3: ASRSFGSSYNSPLH
D: NA
V: TRBV27
J: TRBJ1-6
length: 14